What follows is one TCR beta chain and its context. The antigen is unknown. Second-dose intervals near 4 or 12 weeks were combined. This entry comes from a study of T cell responses to AZD1222 COVID-19 vaccine. Study conclusions and caveats: Vaccination with two AZD1222 doses was followed by a rise in Spike-specific TCR breadth and depth. Baseline serostatus was positive in only a handful of AZD1222 recipients.

Libraries were prepared by immunoSEQ multiplex PCR; TCRdb keeps only in-frame clonotypes and omits some of them. Of 180,000 or so clones in the sample, 80% to 95% were seen once. The germline CDR1 and CDR2 sequences are MDHEN and SYDVKM. The V and J ends lost 6 bases and 3 bases respectively, with 14 bases between them. This CDR3 region has 14 residues. This TCR was sampled from an adult who received the AZD1222 COVID-19 vaccine. The source was peripheral blood, collected 28 days after the second AZD1222 dose. This rearrangement joins TRBV28 to TRBJ1-1; D is unresolved. CDR3 coding DNA: TGTGCCAGCAGCTCGATATGGTCGCACACTGAAGCTTTCTTT. Residues: CASSSIWSHTEAFF.